The subject of this entry is one T cell receptor (beta chain). Profiling relied on immunoSEQ multiplex PCR, and the TCRdb table lists in-frame clones only, not all of them. The sample consists of roughly 84,000 clones, roughly 80% of them appearing once. This sample is part of a study of blood T cell repertoires in COVID-19. Study context: PBMCs, B-cell-depleted T cells, or T cells provided the cDNA or gDNA that made up the material.

Patients of the Seattle cohort, enrolled during active infection, were followed longitudinally. The CDR3 is 16 residues long. V shed 5 bases and J 1 base; nucleotides not matched to a gene: 8. Germline values: CDR1 SGHNT, CDR2 YYREEE (reference sequence). Sequencing was carried out using peripheral blood. This clonotype was obtained from a man in his 60s with COVID-19, enrolled during active disease. The chain joins TRBV5-4 to TRBJ2-3; 9 nucleotides agree with TRBD1. CDR3 loop: CASSIGQGSGTDTQYF. CDR3 bases: TGTGCCAGCAGTATAGGACAGGGGTCGGGCACAGATACGCAGTATTTT.